The 20 T cell receptor beta chains reported below all come from one sample, sequenced in a study of control samples from healthy donors and cancer patients (dated by TCRdb to 2019 to 2021). The library was generated by the immunoSEQ multiplex PCR assay. TCRdb holds this immuneACCESS table with in-frame rearrangements only. Some clones are missing; in checked studies, unresolved V genes explain under half, and the rest has no known cause. The sample table contains 90,000 to 120,000 clones; only one count was recorded for approximately 82% of them. Roughly 6.5% of the sample goes to the ten largest clones. Sequencing input: blood. Receptor source: a man aged 18 to 29 in good health.

The chain recombines TRBV6-5 with TRBJ2-5, with D perhaps given as TRBD1 or TRBD2 (7 bases each). The CDR3 sequence is 14 residues long. Germline values: CDR1 MNHEY, CDR2 SVGAGI. Trimming left V 6 bases short and J 5 bases short, with 16 bases between. As DNA, the CDR3 is TGTGCCAGCAGGGGAGGGGGCGCAGGGGAGACCCAGTACTTC. Translation gives CASRGGGAGETQYF.

The genes are TRBV19 and TRBJ1-2; a possible D gene is TRBD1 (5 bases). CDR1 LNHDA and CDR2 SQIVND come from the germline V gene (reference sequence). The V end was cut by 8 bases, the J end by 6 bases, with 16 bases between. There are 13 residues in the CDR3. CDR3 sequence reads: CASLFSGRNGYTF. CDR3 nucleotides: TGTGCCAGTTTATTTTCAGGGAGAAATGGCTACACCTTC.

The chain has TRBV2 and TRBJ1-3; TRBD1 might be the D (5 bases). V lost 2 bases to trimming and J lost 2 bases, with 13 bases between them. From germline, CDR1 is SNHLY and CDR2 FYNNEI. CDR3 length equals 16 residues. CDR3 in amino acids: CASSERGGYTGNTIYF. Here the CDR3 DNA reads TGTGCCAGCAGTGAACGGGGCGGGTATACTGGAAACACCATATATTTT.

The chain links TRBV5-6 to TRBJ1-3, with 9 bases aligning to TRBD1. The germline CDR1 and CDR2 sequences are SGHDT and YYEEEE. The CDR3 totals 15 residues. V trimming: 3 bases; J trimming: 3 bases; junction bases outside the gene matches: 4. The CDR3 DNA follows: TGTGCCAGCAGCTCCCAGGGACAGGGTGGAAACACCATATATTTT. It encodes CASSSQGQGGNTIYF.

The rearrangement uses TRBV18 and TRBJ1-1; D ambiguous. Germline CDR1 and CDR2: KGHSH and LQKENI. V was clipped by 0 bases and J by 4 bases, with 18 bases between them. The CDR3 sequence is 17 residues long. CDR3 DNA: TGTGCCAGCTCACCACCGGTTATGGGCGCGAGGGTCACTGAAGCTTTCTTT. It encodes CASSPPVMGARVTEAFF.

This clone appeared a single time. The rearrangement uses TRBV3-1 (or the pseudogene TRBV3-2) and TRBJ1-4; D gene uncertain. Germline lookup yields CDR1 LGHDT and CDR2 YNNKEL (reference sequence). The CDR3 consists of 14 residues. Trimming shortened V by 4 bases and J by 3 bases, and 9 bases separated the two germline ends. CDR3 sequence reads: CASSLQASNEKLFF. The CDR3 DNA reads TGTGCCAGCAGCCTCCAGGCCTCTAATGAAAAACTGTTTTTT.

This rearrangement joins TRBV7-7 to TRBJ2-1, with 12 positions matching TRBD2. V lost 4 bases and J lost 6; bases outside the gene matches: 4. This CDR3 comprises 15 residues. In germline, CDR1 is SSHAT, CDR2 FNYEAQ (reference sequence). The CDR3 coding sequence is TGTGCCAGCAGCTCCGGACTAGCGGGGCCCAATGAGCAGTTCTTC. It encodes CASSSGLAGPNEQFF. Full variable domain (rest looked up from reference TRBV7-7 and TRBJ2-1): GAGVSQSPRYKVTKRGQDVTLRCDPISSHATLYWYQQALGQGPEFLTYFNYEAQPDKSGLPSDRFSAERPEGSISTLTIQRTEQRDSAMYRCASSSGLAGPNEQFFGPGTRLTVL.

The chain recombines TRBV11-2 with TRBJ2-1; TRBD2 matches at 11 bases. Trimming cost V 5 bases and J 10 bases; bases outside gene matches: 7. The germline V gene has CDR1 SGHAT and CDR2 FQNNGV. The CDR3 runs 14 residues. The CDR3 DNA follows: TGTGCCAGCAGCGTTAGCGGGGGGGCCGAGGAGCAGTTCTTC. Its protein is CASSVSGGAEEQFF.

This sequence joins TRBV9 and TRBJ1-2, with D tentatively TRBD1 (5 bases). V was cut by 2 bases and J by 5 bases, with 13 bases left in between. The CDR3 covers 14 residues. The germline CDR1 and CDR2 sequences are SGDLS and YYNGEE. CDR3 sequence reads: CASSVSRGGYGYTF. CDR3 nucleotides: TGTGCCAGCAGCGTCTCTAGGGGCGGGTATGGCTACACCTTC.

On this clone itself: Relative to the germline gene, one junction end is altered; a read error may explain this. The chain combines TRBV27 with TRBJ2-1; D is possibly TRBD1 or TRBD2 (6 bases each). The length of the CDR3 is 12 residues. Germline assignment: CDR1 MNHEY and CDR2 SMNVEV (reference sequence). CDR3 amino acids: CAISPGANEQFF. The CDR3, as DNA: TGTGCCATCAGTCCGGGGGCGAATGAGCAGTTCTTC.

The V gene is TRBV4-2, the J gene TRBJ2-5; D perhaps matches TRBD1 (6 bases). Germline values: CDR1 LGHNA, CDR2 YNFKEQ. The V gene lost 2 bases and the J gene lost 5 bases, with 27 bases spanning the gap. The CDR3 length is 19 residues. The chain's CDR3 is CASSQTPDSKCRFRETQYF. DNA of the CDR3: TGTGCCAGCAGCCAAACCCCGGACAGCAAATGCCGGTTCAGGGAGACCCAGTACTTC.

The rearrangement uses TRBV2 and TRBJ2-7; no firm D call. CDR3 size: 12 residues. V was shortened by 0 bases and J by 7 bases, with 7 bases between the two germline ends. Germline values: CDR1 SNHLY, CDR2 FYNNEI. The CDR3 sequence: CASSEARWEQYF. As DNA, the CDR3 is TGTGCCAGCAGTGAAGCGCGGTGGGAGCAGTACTTC.

This clone occurred a few times. V is TRBV19 and J is TRBJ1-2; 8 bases are a match to TRBD1. V gave up 7 bases and J gave up 2 bases; unmatched junction bases: 9. Per germline, CDR1 LNHDA and CDR2 SQIVND (reference sequence). CDR3 length equals 15 residues. For the CDR3, the DNA is TGTGCCAGTACCCCGGGGGACAGGACGAACTATGGCTACACCTTC. It specifies CASTPGDRTNYGYTF.

This clone was seen a handful of times. The chain recombines TRBV2 with TRBJ1-6; maybe TRBD1 (5 bases). Germline V gene lookup returns CDR1 SNHLY and CDR2 FYNNEI. The V end was cut by 7 bases, the J end by 0 bases, with 13 bases between. This CDR3 contains 16 residues. The CDR3 reads CASTMEGSSYNSPLHF. The CDR3 DNA is TGTGCCAGCACCATGGAGGGGAGCTCCTATAATTCACCCCTCCACTTT. Complete variable domain (other parts from reference TRBV2 and TRBJ1-6): EPEVTQTPSHQVTQMGQEVILRCVPISNHLYFYWYRQILGQKVEFLVSFYNNEISEKSEIFDDQFSVERPDGSNFTLKIRSTKLEDSAMYFCASTMEGSSYNSPLHFGNGTRLTVT.

The rearrangement uses TRBV11-3 and TRBJ2-7, with no clear D. Per germline, CDR1 SGHNT and CDR2 YENEEA. The V end was cut by 1 base, the J end by 1 base, with 23 bases between. CDR3 size: 19 residues. The CDR3 nucleotides are TGTGCCAGCAGCTTAGCCCACGACCTCAGTCAAGCGCAGTCCTACGAGCAGTACGTC. Protein sequence: CASSLAHDLSQAQSYEQYV.

The chain is built from TRBV5-6 and TRBJ2-7; 7 nucleotides align to TRBD1. V was clipped by 4 bases and J by 3 bases; unmatched bases: 4. The CDR3 loop spans 13 amino acids. Germline values: CDR1 SGHDT, CDR2 YYEEEE. CDR3 sequence reads: CASSLGQHYEQYF. The CDR3 DNA is TGTGCCAGCAGCCTGGGACAGCACTACGAGCAGTACTTC. Drawing the rest from reference TRBV5-6 and TRBJ2-7, the complete variable domain is DAGVTQSPTHLIKTRGQQVTLRCSPKSGHDTVSWYQQALGQGPQFIFQYYEEEERQRGNFPDRFSGHQFPNYSSELNVNALLLGDSALYLCASSLGQHYEQYFGPGTRLTVT.

The chain couples TRBV6-6 to TRBJ2-2; no clear D. This CDR3 contains 14 residues. With 2 bases removed from V and 0 bases from J, the gap between germline ends came to 4 bases. Germline V lookup: CDR1 MNHNY, CDR2 SVGAGI (reference sequence). CDR3 residues: CASSYSPNTGELFF. CDR3 bases: TGTGCCAGCAGTTACAGCCCGAACACCGGGGAGCTGTTTTTT.

The chain has TRBV3-1 (or the pseudogene TRBV3-2) and TRBJ1-2, with D hard to call. This CDR3 region has 15 residues. Germline V gives CDR1 LGHDT, CDR2 YNNKEL (reference sequence). Trimming left V 4 bases short and J 8 bases short, with 20 bases between. CDR3 DNA: TGTGCCAGCAGCCCACTACAATTACCTTCGTTAGGCTACACCTTC. This gives the protein CASSPLQLPSLGYTF.

The chain joins TRBV12-5 to TRBJ1-5, with a possible D match to TRBD1 (6 bases). Between the trimmed V and J ends, which lost 1 base and 1 base, there was a span of 11 bases. There are 16 residues in the CDR3. Germline V gene lookup returns CDR1 LGHNT and CDR2 FRNRAP. The CDR3 here is CASGLGEGVSNQPQHF. The CDR3, as DNA: TGTGCTAGTGGTTTGGGCGAGGGGGTCAGCAATCAGCCCCAGCATTTT.

This chain connects TRBV30 to TRBJ2-2, with D tentatively TRBD2 (7 bases). CDR1 is GTSNPN and CDR2 is SVGIG in the germline V gene (reference sequence). CDR3 size: 15 residues. V lost 2 bases and J 4 bases, leaving 14 bases between the germline ends. Written as DNA, the CDR3 is TGTGCCTGGAGTCTAGGGGGGGCCCTCACCGGGGAGCTGTTTTTT. It translates to CAWSLGGALTGELFF.